The rows below give T cell receptor beta chains drawn from one sample of a study of blood T cell repertoires in COVID-19. Some clones are missing from TCRdb's copy, which holds only in-frame ones; the method was immunoSEQ multiplex PCR. The sample has about 69,000 clones, around 80% seen once; the top ten hold over 7.5%. The sample consisted of peripheral blood. Receptor source: a woman older than 75 with acute or convalescent COVID-19. The CDR3 runs from the conserved cysteine through the conserved F or W. The D gene is left open where the match is weak. Size is omitted from some rows. Given values are once, few, many or a class for expanded clones.

>NA|NA|TRBV5-1|TRBJ2-7
CASSKLQGYEQYF
TGCGCCAGCAGCAAGTTACAGGGTTACGAGCAGTACTTC
>NA|NA|TRBV11-2|TRBJ2-2
CASSLQGTGELFF
TGTGCCAGCAGCTTACAGGGAACCGGGGAGCTGTTTTTT
>TRBD2|NA|TRBV11-3|TRBJ2-1
CASSLGPLAGGPYEQFF
TGTGCCAGCAGCTTGGGGCCCCTAGCGGGGGGGCCTTATGAGCAGTTCTTC
>TRBD1|NA|TRBV19|TRBJ1-5
CASSRQDRGVDQPQHF
TGTGCCAGTAGCCGCCAAGACAGGGGGGTGGATCAGCCCCAGCATTTT
>NA|NA|TRBV25-1|TRBJ1-5
CASSHSEGRQPQHF
TGTGCCAGCAGCCATTCGGAGGGGAGGCAGCCCCAGCATTTT
>NA|NA|TRBV18|TRBJ2-3
CASWGDRTDTQYF
TGTGCTAGCTGGGGGGATCGCACAGATACGCAGTATTTT
>NA|NA|TRBV6-5|TRBJ1-3
CASSNQGNTIYF
TGTGCCAGCAGCAACCAGGGAAACACCATATATTTT
>TRBD1|NA|TRBV5-1|TRBJ2-7
CASSLGDRGAEQYF
TGCGCCAGCAGCTTGGGGGACAGGGGGGCCGAGCAGTACTTC
>NA|NA|TRBV19|TRBJ1-2
CASSVLTRGKDYGYTF
TGTGCCAGTAGTGTTCTCACCAGGGGAAAGGACTATGGCTACACCTTC
>TRBD1|few|TRBV7-8|TRBJ1-6
CASSPGQGADSPLHF
TGTGCCAGCAGCCCGGGACAGGGGGCGGACTCACCCCTCCACTTT
>NA|once|TRBV6-1|TRBJ1-2
CASSEPFGTRSGYTF
TGTGCCAGCAGTGAACCATTCGGGACACGAAGTGGCTACACCTTC